The 20 T cell receptor beta chains listed next were all sequenced from one sample in a study of cytotoxic CD8 clonotypes in ibrutinib-treated CLL. The protocol was immunoSEQ multiplex PCR, while the TCRdb copy is restricted to in-frame clones and leaves out a portion. The sample contains 150,000 to 200,000 clones, nearly 90% of which appear only once. The source was PBMCs, collected at disease progression, from a patient treated with ibrutinib. The receptor set was obtained from a human donor with chronic lymphocytic leukemia.

The genes are TRBV19 and TRBJ2-7; D is unclear. The CDR3 is made up of 16 amino acids. Germline lookup yields CDR1 LNHDA and CDR2 SQIVND (reference sequence). The V gene lost 5 bases and the J gene lost 2 bases, with 19 bases spanning the gap. The CDR3 DNA follows: TGTGCCAGTAGTCCCCTGATGACGGTGAGAACCTACGAGCAGTACTTC. Its protein product is CASSPLMTVRTYEQYF.

The chain links TRBV29-1 to TRBJ1-5; 11 nucleotides align to TRBD1. The CDR3 extends over 14 amino acids. Losses at the gene ends were 4 bases for V and 6 bases for J; bases not matched to a gene: 5. CDR1 SQVTM and CDR2 ANQGSEA come from the germline V gene. The CDR3 spells CSVGTGGIGQPQHF. As DNA, the CDR3 is TGCAGCGTTGGGACAGGGGGCATAGGTCAGCCCCAGCATTTT.

The chain joins TRBV5-1 to TRBJ2-3; 11 nucleotides match TRBD1. Trimming took 3 bases from V and 4 from J; bases not matched to a gene: 4. The CDR3 totals 15 residues. In germline, CDR1 is SGHRS, CDR2 YFSETQ. DNA of the CDR3: TGCGCCAGCAGCTCCGGACAGGGGGCCCCAGATACGCAGTATTTT. It encodes CASSSGQGAPDTQYF.

The chain carries TRBV9 and TRBJ2-7; maybe TRBD1 (5 bases). The CDR3 loop spans 13 amino acids. Trimming took 3 bases from V and 2 from J, leaving 9 bases between them. Germline CDR1 is SGDLS and CDR2 is YYNGEE. The CDR3 loop reads CASSGQTTYEQYF. The CDR3 DNA reads as TGTGCCAGCAGCGGACAGACCACCTACGAGCAGTACTTC.

The chain employs TRBV6-5 and TRBJ1-1; 8 bases match TRBD1. The ends lost 11 bases at V and 2 bases at J; junction bases unmatched: 7. Germline V gene lookup returns CDR1 MNHEY and CDR2 SVGAGI. The length of the CDR3 is 13 residues. The CDR3 DNA reads as TGTGCCGCCTCGACAGGGGTCAACACTGAAGCTTTCTTT. This encodes CAASTGVNTEAFF.

The chain employs TRBV6-1 and TRBJ1-5; 7 bases match TRBD1. With 2 bases clipped from V and 6 bases from J, the junction kept 7 bases outside the gene matches. Germline V gene data show CDR1 as MNHNS and CDR2 as SASEGT. CDR3 length: 15 amino acids. CDR3 sequence reads: CASSERAGGSQPQHF. For the CDR3, the DNA is TGTGCCAGCAGTGAAAGGGCAGGGGGTAGTCAGCCCCAGCATTTT.

CDR3 sequence reads: CASSLLVTGSDTQYF. DNA of the CDR3: TGTGCCAGCAGTCTTCTAGTTACTGGTTCAGATACGCAGTATTTT. This chain uses TRBV9 with TRBJ2-3; no clear D gene. The germline V and J ends were trimmed by 5 bases and 4 bases, with 17 bases remaining between them. This CDR3 comprises 15 residues. Germline CDR1 SGDLS, CDR2 YYNGEE.

The chain carries TRBV29-1 and TRBJ2-7, with 8 nucleotides matching TRBD1. There are 15 residues in the CDR3. From germline, CDR1 is SQVTM and CDR2 ANQGSEA. Losses at the gene ends were 3 bases for V and 3 bases for J; bases not matched to a gene: 10. The CDR3: CSVDVPGQDLYEQYF. The CDR3 nucleotides are TGCAGCGTTGATGTGCCGGGACAGGATCTCTACGAGCAGTACTTC.

This chain links TRBV9 with TRBJ1-2, with 7 bases aligning to TRBD1. This CDR3 region has 17 residues. Unmatched junction bases numbered 13, after V lost 4 bases and J lost 1 base. Looked up from germline, CDR1 is SGDLS and CDR2 is YYNGEE. The DNA of the CDR3 is TGTGCCAGCAGCTCCGGACAGGAAGCTACCTTTAACTATGGCTACACCTTC. This gives the protein CASSSGQEATFNYGYTF.

V gene TRBV9 combines with J gene TRBJ2-3; 9 bases are a match to TRBD2. The CDR3 has 16 residues. Germline V gives CDR1 SGDLS, CDR2 YYNGEE. The V and J ends lost 4 bases and 2 bases, in that order; junction bases with no gene match: 8. The DNA for the CDR3 is TGTGCCAGCAGCATTTTTAGCGGGAGCAACACAGATACGCAGTATTTT. The encoded protein is CASSIFSGSNTDTQYF.

The genes are TRBV27 and TRBJ1-2; 7 bases line up with TRBD1. This CDR3 contains 13 residues. V shed 5 bases and J 4 bases; nucleotides not matched to a gene: 4. Germline assignment: CDR1 MNHEY and CDR2 SMNVEV (reference sequence). In DNA form, the CDR3 reads TGTGCCAGCAGTGACAGGGTCGGCTATGGCTACACCTTC. Translation: CASSDRVGYGYTF.

V gene TRBV28 combines with J gene TRBJ1-1; 7 nucleotides match TRBD1. This CDR3 is 16 amino acids long. Trimming at V came to 3 bases and at J to 2 bases, leaving 9 bases not matched to a gene. Germline CDR1 MDHEN, CDR2 SYDVKM. In DNA, the CDR3 is TGTGCCAGCAGTTTGGCGCCCGGGACAGCTAACACTGAAGCTTTCTTT. Translated, it gives CASSLAPGTANTEAFF.

The rearrangement joins TRBV10-3 to TRBJ1-2; no definite D call. The V end was cut by 4 bases, the J end by 0 bases, with 6 bases between. Germline CDR1 ENHRY, CDR2 SYGVKD. The CDR3 extends over 13 amino acids. The CDR3 DNA is TGTGCCATCAGTGTTTCGACTAACTATGGCTACACCTTC. This codes for CAISVSTNYGYTF.

The V and J genes are TRBV4-2 and TRBJ2-1, with 8 bases matching TRBD2. With 0 bases clipped from V and 5 bases from J, the junction kept 3 bases outside the gene matches. This CDR3 is built from 15 residues. Germline V gene lookup returns CDR1 LGHNA and CDR2 YNFKEQ. CDR3 amino acids: CASSQDSGAHNEQFF. In DNA, the CDR3 is TGTGCCAGCAGCCAAGATAGCGGGGCCCACAATGAGCAGTTCTTC.

The chain combines TRBV30 with TRBJ1-1; D unresolved. The CDR3 has 14 amino acids. The germline gives CDR1 GTSNPN, CDR2 SVGIG (reference sequence). Trimming left V 0 bases short and J 3 bases short, with 11 bases between. In nucleotides, the CDR3 is TGTGCCTGGAGTGTAGGTTTTGGGGACACTGAAGCTTTCTTT. Protein sequence: CAWSVGFGDTEAFF.

The rearrangement uses TRBV15 and TRBJ2-7; 8 bases map to TRBD1. CDR3 length equals 17 residues. Per the germline V gene, CDR1 is LNHNV and CDR2 is YYDKDF (reference sequence). The trim removed 3 bases at V and 2 bases at J, leaving 12 bases unmatched. The CDR3, as DNA: TGTGCCACCAGCAGGAGGACAGGGACTCGCCTAACCTACGAGCAGTACTTC. Translation gives CATSRRTGTRLTYEQYF. The full variable domain, its missing parts supplied by reference TRBV15 and TRBJ2-7, is DAMVIQNPRYQVTQFGKPVTLSCSQTLNHNVMYWYQQKSSQAPKLLFHYYDKDFNNEADTPDNFQSRRPNTSFCFLDIRSPGLGDTAMYLCATSRRTGTRLTYEQYFGPGTRLTVT.

The CDR3 is CASSIPGQETQYF. DNA of the CDR3: TGTGCCAGTAGTATTCCGGGACAAGAGACCCAGTACTTC. The gene calls are TRBV19 and TRBJ2-5, with D maybe TRBD2 (5 bases). The CDR3 is made up of 13 amino acids. Trimming removed 3 bases at V and 2 bases at J, with 7 bases between. CDR1 is LNHDA, CDR2 SQIVND, per germline (reference sequence).

This clone was counted a few times. The chain combines TRBV5-1 with TRBJ2-1; 8 bases match TRBD2. Looked up from germline, CDR1 is SGHRS and CDR2 is YFSETQ. The V gene end was trimmed by 4 bases and the J gene end by 2 bases; junction bases not matched to a gene: 20. There are 20 residues in the CDR3. CDR3 protein: CASSGRRLAPHLGTYNEQFF. The DNA for the CDR3 is TGCGCCAGCAGCGGTAGACGACTAGCGCCCCACTTGGGAACCTACAATGAGCAGTTCTTC.

The chain has TRBV6-4 and TRBJ2-5; D is unresolved. Germline assignment: CDR1 MRHNA and CDR2 SNTAGT. V was clipped by 11 bases and J by 4 bases, with 14 bases between them. The length of the CDR3 is 12 residues. The CDR3 DNA follows: TGTGCCTCAGTGCTGGGCGGAGAGACCCAGTACTTC. It specifies CASVLGGETQYF.

The V gene is TRBV5-5, the J gene TRBJ1-1; 8 nucleotides align to TRBD1. Germline lookup yields CDR1 SGHKS and CDR2 YYEKEE (reference sequence). This CDR3 region has 15 residues. The trim removed 4 bases at V and 5 bases at J, leaving 10 bases unmatched. CDR3 in amino acids: CASSDRQGKATEAFF. In nucleotides, the CDR3 is TGTGCCAGCAGCGATCGACAGGGGAAAGCGACTGAAGCTTTCTTT.